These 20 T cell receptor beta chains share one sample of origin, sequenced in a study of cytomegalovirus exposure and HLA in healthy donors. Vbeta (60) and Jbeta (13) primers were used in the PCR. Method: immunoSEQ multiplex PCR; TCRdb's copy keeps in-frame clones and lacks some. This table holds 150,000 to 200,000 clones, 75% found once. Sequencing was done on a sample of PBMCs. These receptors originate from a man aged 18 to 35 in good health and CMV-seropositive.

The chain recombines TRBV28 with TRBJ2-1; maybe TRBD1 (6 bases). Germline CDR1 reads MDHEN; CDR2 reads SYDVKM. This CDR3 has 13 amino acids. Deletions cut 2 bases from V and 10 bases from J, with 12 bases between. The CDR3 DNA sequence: TGTGCCAGCAGTTTAGGGGGCCCGCTGGAGCAGTTCTTC. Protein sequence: CASSLGGPLEQFF.

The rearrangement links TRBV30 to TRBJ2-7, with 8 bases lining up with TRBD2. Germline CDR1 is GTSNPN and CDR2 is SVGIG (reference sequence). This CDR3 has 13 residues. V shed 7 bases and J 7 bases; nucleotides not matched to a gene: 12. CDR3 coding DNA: TGTGCCTCGAAAGCGGGGGCCCAAGTGGAGCAGTACTTC. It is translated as CASKAGAQVEQYF.

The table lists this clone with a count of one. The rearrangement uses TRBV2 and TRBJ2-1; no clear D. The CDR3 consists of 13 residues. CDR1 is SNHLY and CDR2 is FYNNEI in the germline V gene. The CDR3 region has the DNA TGTGCGGCTGGGCCAACGCGTCTCAATGAGCAGTTCTTC. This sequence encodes CAAGPTRLNEQFF. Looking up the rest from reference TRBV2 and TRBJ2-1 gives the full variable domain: EPEVTQTPSHQVTQMGQEVILRCVPISNHLYFYWYRQILGQKVEFLVSFYNNEISEKSEIFDDQFSVERPDGSNFTLKIRSTKLEDSAMYFCAAGPTRLNEQFFGPGTRLTVL.

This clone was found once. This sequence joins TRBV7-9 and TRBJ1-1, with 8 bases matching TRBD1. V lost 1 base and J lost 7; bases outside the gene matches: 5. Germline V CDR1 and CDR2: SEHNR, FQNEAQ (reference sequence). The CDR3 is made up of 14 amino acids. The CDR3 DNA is TGTGCCAGCAGCTTAGAGAGGGGACAGGTTGAAGCTTTCTTT. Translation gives CASSLERGQVEAFF.

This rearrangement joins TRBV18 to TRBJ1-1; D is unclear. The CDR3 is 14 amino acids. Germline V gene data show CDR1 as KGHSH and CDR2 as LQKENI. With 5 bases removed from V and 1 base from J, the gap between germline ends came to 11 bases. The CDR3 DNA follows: TGTGCCAGCTCAGTAATACAACAGAACACTGAAGCTTTCTTT. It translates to CASSVIQQNTEAFF.

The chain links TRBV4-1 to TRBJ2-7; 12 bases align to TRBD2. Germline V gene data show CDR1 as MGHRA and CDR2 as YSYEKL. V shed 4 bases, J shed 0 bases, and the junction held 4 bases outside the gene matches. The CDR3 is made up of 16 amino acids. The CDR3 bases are TGCGCCAGCAGCCTCGCTAGCGGGAGGGGCTCCTACGAGCAGTACTTC. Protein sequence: CASSLASGRGSYEQYF.

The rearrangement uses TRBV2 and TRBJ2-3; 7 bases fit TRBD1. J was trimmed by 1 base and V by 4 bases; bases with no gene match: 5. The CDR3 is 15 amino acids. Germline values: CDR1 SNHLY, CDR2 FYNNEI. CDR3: CASSVGGAGTDTQYF. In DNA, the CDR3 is TGTGCCAGCAGTGTAGGGGGCGCGGGCACAGATACGCAGTATTTT.

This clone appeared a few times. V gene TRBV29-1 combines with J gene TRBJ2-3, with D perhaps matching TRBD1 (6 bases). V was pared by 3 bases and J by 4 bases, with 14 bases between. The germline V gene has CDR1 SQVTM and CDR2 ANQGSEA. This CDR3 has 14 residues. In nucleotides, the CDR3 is TGCAGCGTTGATGACTGGGGGCAACCAGATACGCAGTATTTT. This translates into CSVDDWGQPDTQYF.

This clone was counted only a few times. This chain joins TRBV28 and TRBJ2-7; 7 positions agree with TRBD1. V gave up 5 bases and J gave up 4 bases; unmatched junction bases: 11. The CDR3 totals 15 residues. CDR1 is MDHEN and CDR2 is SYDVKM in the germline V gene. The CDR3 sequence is CASSPTGAIGYEQYF. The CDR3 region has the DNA TGTGCCAGCAGTCCCACAGGGGCAATAGGGTACGAGCAGTACTTC.

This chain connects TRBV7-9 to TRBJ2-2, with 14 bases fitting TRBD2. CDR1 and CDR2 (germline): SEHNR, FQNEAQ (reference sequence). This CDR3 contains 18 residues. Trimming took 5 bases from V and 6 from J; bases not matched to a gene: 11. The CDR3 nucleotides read TGTGCCAGCAGCACAATAACCGGGACTAGCGGGAGTGCCGGGGAGCTGTTTTTT. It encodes CASSTITGTSGSAGELFF.

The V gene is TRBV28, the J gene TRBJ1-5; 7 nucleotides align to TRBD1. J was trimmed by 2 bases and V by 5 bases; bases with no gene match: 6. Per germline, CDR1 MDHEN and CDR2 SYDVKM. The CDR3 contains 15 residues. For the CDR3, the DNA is TGTGCCAGCAGTCCGAATACAGGGGGCAATCAGCCCCAGCATTTT. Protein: CASSPNTGGNQPQHF.

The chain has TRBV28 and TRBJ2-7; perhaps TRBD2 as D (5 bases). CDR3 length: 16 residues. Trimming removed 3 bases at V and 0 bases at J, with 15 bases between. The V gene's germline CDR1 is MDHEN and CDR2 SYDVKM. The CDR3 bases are TGTGCCAGCAGTTTCGGTTCAGAGGGTGGCTCCTACGAGCAGTACTTC. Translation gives CASSFGSEGGSYEQYF.

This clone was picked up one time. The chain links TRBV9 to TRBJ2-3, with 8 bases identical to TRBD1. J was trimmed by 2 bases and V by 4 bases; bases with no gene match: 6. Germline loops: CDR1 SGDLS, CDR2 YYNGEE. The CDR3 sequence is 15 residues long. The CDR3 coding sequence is TGTGCCAGCAGCACCACGGGACAGGCCACAGATACGCAGTATTTT. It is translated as CASSTTGQATDTQYF.

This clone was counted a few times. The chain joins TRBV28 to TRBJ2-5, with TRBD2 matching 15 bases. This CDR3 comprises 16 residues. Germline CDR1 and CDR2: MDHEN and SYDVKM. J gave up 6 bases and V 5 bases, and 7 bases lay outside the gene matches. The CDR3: CASSPRTSGRGKTQYF. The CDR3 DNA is TGTGCCAGCAGTCCCCGGACTAGCGGGAGGGGAAAGACCCAGTACTTC.

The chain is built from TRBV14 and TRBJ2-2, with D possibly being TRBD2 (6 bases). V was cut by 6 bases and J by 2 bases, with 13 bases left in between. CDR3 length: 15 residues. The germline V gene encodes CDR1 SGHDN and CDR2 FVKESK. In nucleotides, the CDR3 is TGTGCCAGCAGTCACCTTAGCGGAAACACCGGGGAGCTGTTTTTT. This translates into CASSHLSGNTGELFF.

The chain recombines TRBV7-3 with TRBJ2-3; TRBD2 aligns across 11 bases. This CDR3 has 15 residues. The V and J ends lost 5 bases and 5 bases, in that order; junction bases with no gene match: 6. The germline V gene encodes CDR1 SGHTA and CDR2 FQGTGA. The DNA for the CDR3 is TGTGCCAGCAGCCATTTTAGCGGGAGGGGAGATACGCAGTATTTT. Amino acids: CASSHFSGRGDTQYF.

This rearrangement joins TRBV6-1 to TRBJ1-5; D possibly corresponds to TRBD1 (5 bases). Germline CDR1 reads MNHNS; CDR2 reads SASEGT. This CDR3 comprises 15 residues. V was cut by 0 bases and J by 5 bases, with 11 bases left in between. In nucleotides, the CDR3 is TGTGCCAGCAGTGAAGCGCCCGGGGGGTATCAGCCCCAGCATTTT. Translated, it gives CASSEAPGGYQPQHF.

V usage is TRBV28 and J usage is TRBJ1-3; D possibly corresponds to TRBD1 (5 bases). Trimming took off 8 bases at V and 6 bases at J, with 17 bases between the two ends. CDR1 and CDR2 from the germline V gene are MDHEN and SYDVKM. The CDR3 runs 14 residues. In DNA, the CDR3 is TGTGCCAGCCTCCCGGGGGGTTCTCAAAACACCATATATTTT. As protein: CASLPGGSQNTIYF.

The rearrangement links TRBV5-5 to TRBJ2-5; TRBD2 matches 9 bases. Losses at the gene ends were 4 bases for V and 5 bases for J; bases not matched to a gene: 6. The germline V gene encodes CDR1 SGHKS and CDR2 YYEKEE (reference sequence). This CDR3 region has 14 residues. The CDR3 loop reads CASSPAGGRETQYF. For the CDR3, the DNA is TGTGCCAGCAGCCCGGCGGGAGGGCGGGAGACCCAGTACTTC.

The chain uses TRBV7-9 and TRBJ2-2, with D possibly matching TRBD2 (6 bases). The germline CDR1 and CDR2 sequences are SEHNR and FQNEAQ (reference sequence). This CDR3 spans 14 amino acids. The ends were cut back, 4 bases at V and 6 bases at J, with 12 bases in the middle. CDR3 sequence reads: CASSYRGGAGELFF. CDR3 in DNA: TGTGCCAGCAGCTACCGGGGAGGCGCCGGGGAGCTGTTTTTT.